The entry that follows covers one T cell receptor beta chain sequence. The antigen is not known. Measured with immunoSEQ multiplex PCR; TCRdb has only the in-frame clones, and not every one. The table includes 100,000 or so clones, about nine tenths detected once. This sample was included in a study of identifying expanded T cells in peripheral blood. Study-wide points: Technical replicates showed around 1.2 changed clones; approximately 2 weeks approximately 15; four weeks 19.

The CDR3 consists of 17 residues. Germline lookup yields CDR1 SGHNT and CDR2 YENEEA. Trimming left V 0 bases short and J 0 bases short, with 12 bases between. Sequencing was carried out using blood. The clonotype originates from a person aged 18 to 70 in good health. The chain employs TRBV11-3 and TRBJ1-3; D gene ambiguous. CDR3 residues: CASSLDPGSRSGNTIYF. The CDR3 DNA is TGTGCCAGCAGCTTAGATCCTGGCAGCCGCTCTGGAAACACCATATATTTT. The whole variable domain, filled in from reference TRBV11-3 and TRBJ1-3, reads EAGVVQSPRYKIIEKKQPVAFWCNPISGHNTLYWYLQNLGQGPELLIRYENEEAVDDSQLPKDRFSAERLKGVDSTLKIQPAELGDSAVYLCASSLDPGSRSGNTIYFGEGSWLTVV.